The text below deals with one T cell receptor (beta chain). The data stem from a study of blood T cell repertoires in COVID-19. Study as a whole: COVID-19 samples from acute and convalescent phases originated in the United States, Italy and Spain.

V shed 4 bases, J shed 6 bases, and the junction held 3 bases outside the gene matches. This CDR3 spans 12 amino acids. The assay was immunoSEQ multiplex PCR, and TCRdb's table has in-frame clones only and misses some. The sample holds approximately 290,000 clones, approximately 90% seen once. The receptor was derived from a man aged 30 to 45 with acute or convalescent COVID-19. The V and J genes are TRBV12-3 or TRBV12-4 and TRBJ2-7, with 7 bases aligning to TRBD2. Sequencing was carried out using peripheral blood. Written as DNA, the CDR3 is TGTGCCAGCAGTTGGTCTAGCGGCGAGCAGTACTTC. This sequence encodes CASSWSSGEQYF.